The 4 T cell receptor beta chains reported below all come from one sample, sequenced in a study of CD8 T cells in Susac syndrome. With random hexamers, roughly 0.5 to 1 ug RNA was reverse transcribed. TCRdb fed the immunoSEQ multiplex PCR reads into MiXCR, producing one record per CDR3 protein. The sample shows some 200,000 distinct CDR3 sequences, more than 85% of them seen only once. The specimen sequenced was CD4+ T cells from PBMCs. The receptor source for this set is a human donor with Susac syndrome.

The rearrangement joins TRBV7-9 to TRBJ1-5; D may be TRBD1 (5 bases). The germline gives CDR1 SEHNR, CDR2 FQNEAQ (reference sequence). The CDR3 extends over 16 amino acids. V was cut by 5 bases and J by 4 bases, with 18 bases left in between. The CDR3 region is CASSPGLQVGNQPQHF. The CDR3 DNA follows: TGTGCCAGCAGCCCGGGACTCCAAGTTGGGAATCAGCCCCAGCATTTT.

This clonotype appeared once. The chain recombines TRBV20-1 with TRBJ1-1, with D unclear. Trimming took 3 bases from V and 1 from J, leaving 12 bases between them. This CDR3 has 14 amino acids. Germline V gene lookup returns CDR1 DFQATT and CDR2 SNEGSKA (reference sequence). CDR3 in DNA: TGCAGTGCTAGGTTGGGAGGGAGGAACACTGAAGCTTTCTTT. This encodes CSARLGGRNTEAFF.

This rearrangement joins TRBV5-4 to TRBJ2-7; 9 bases are a match to TRBD1. This CDR3 region has 14 residues. CDR1 is SGHNT and CDR2 is YYREEE in the germline V gene (reference sequence). J gave up 6 bases and V 1 base, and 5 bases lay outside the gene matches. CDR3: CASSLQDRGLEQYF. Here the CDR3 DNA reads TGTGCCAGCAGCTTGCAGGACAGGGGACTCGAGCAGTACTTC.

The rearrangement links TRBV7-2 to TRBJ1-2; possibly TRBD1 for D (6 bases). Looked up from germline, CDR1 is SGHTA and CDR2 is FQGNSA. The V and J ends lost 1 base and 7 bases respectively, with 16 bases between them. The CDR3 consists of 15 residues. The CDR3 sequence is CASSLGIGGAVGYTF. Here the CDR3 DNA reads TGTGCCAGCAGCTTAGGGATCGGGGGCGCGGTTGGCTACACCTTC.